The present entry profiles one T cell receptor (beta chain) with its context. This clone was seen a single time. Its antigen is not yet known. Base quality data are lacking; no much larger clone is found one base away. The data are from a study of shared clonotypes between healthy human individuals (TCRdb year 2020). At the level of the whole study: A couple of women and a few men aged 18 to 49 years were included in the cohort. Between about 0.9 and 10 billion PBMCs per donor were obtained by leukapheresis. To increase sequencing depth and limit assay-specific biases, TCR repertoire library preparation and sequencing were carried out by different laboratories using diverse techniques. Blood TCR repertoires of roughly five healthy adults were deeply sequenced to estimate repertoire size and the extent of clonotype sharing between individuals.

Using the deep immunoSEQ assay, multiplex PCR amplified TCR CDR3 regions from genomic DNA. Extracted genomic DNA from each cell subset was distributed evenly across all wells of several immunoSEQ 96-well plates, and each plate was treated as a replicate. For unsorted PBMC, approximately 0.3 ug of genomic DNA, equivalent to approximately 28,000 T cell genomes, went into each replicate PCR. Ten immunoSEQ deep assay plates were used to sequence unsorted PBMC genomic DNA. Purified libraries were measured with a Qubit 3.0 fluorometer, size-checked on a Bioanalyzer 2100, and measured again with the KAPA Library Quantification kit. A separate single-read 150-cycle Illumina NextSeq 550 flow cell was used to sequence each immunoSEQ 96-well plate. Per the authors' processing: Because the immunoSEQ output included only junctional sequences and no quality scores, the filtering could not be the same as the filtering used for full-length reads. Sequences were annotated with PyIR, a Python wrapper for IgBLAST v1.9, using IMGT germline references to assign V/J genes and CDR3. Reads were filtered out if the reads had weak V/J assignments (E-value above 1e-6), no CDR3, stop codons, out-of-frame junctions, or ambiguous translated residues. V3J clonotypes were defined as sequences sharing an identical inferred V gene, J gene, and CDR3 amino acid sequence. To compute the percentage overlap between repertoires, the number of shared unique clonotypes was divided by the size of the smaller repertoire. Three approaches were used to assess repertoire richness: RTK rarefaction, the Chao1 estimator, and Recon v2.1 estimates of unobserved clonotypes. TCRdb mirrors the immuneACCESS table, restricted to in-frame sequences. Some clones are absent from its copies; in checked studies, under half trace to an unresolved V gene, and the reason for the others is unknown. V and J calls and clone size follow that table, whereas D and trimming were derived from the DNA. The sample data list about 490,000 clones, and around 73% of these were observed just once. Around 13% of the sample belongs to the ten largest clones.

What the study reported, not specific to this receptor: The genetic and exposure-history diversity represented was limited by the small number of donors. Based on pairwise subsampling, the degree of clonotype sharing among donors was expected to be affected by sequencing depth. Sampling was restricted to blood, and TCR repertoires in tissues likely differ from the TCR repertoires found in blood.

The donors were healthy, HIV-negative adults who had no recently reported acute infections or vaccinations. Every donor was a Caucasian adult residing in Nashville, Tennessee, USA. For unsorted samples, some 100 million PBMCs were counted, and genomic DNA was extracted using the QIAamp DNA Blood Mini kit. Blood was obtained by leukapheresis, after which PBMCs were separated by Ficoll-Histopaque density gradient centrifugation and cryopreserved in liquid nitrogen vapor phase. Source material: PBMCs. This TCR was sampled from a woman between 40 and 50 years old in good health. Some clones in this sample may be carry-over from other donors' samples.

The CDR3 is CASSLGDRSTDTQYF. Here is the DNA: TGCGCCAGCAGCTTGGGGGACAGGAGCACAGATACGCAGTATTTT. Recombination connected TRBV5-1 to TRBJ2-3; a stretch of 8 junction bases matches TRBD1. Inclusive of the bounding cysteine and phenylalanine, the CDR3 is 15 residues long. The read is trimmed to its CDR3 DNA, 45 bases read in frame from base 1. In the germline V gene, CDR1 corresponds to SGHRS and CDR2 to YFSETQ. V is trimmed back by 0 bases and J by 0 bases, and the junction contains 0 bases that no gene match accounts for.